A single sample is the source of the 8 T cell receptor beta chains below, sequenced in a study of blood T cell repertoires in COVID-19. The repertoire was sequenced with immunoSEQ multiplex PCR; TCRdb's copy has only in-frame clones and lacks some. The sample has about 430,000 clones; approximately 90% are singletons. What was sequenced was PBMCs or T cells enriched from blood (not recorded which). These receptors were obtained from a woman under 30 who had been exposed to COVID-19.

The CDR3 loop reads CAISGTGGEGPLGEQYF. DNA of the CDR3: TGTGCCATCAGCGGGACAGGGGGCGAGGGGCCCCTAGGCGAGCAGTACTTC. The gene calls are TRBV10-3 and TRBJ2-7; TRBD1 matches 12 bases. The CDR3 consists of 17 residues. With V trimmed by 6 bases and J by 6 bases, 15 bases remained unmatched. The germline gives CDR1 ENHRY, CDR2 SYGVKD.

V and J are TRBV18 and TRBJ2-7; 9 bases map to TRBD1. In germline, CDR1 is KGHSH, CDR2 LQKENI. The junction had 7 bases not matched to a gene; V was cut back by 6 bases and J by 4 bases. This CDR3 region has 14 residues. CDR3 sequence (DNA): TGTGCCAGCTCGCGGACAGGGGTCTCTTACGAGCAGTACTTC. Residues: CASSRTGVSYEQYF. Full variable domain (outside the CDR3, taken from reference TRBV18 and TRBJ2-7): NAGVMQNPRHLVRRRGQEARLRCSPMKGHSHVYWYRQLPEEGLKFMVYLQKENIIDESGMPKERFSAEFPKEGPSILRIQQVVRGDSAAYFCASSRTGVSYEQYFGPGTRLTVT.

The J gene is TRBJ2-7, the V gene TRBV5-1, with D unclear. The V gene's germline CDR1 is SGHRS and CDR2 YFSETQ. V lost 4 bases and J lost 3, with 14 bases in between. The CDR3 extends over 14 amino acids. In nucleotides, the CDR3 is TGCGCCAGCAGCACCGGCGACCTAGGCTACGAGCAGTACTTC. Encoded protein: CASSTGDLGYEQYF.

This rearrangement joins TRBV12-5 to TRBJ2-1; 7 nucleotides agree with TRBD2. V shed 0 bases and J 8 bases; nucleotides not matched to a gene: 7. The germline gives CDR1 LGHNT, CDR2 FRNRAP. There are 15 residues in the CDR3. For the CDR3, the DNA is TGTGCTAGTGGTTTGGTCTCGGGAGGAGAGGATGAGCAGTTCTTC. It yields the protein CASGLVSGGEDEQFF.

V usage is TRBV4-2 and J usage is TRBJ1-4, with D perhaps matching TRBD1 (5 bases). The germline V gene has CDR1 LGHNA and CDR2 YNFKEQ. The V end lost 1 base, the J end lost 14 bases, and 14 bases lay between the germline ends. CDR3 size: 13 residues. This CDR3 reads CASSQGGPGPLFF. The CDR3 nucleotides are TGTGCCAGCAGCCAAGGGGGCCCGGGTCCGCTGTTTTTT.

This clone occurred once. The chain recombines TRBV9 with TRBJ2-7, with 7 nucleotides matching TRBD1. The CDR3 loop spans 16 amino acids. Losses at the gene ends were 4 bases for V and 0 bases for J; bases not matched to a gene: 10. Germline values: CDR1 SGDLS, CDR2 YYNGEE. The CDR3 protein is CASSRSGTANSYEQYF. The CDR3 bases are TGTGCCAGCAGCCGATCCGGGACAGCCAACTCCTACGAGCAGTACTTC. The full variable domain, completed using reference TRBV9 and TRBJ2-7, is DSGVTQTPKHLITATGQRVTLRCSPRSGDLSVYWYQQSLDQGLQFLIQYYNGEERAKGNILERFSAQQFPDLHSELNLSSLELGDSALYFCASSRSGTANSYEQYFGPGTRLTVT.

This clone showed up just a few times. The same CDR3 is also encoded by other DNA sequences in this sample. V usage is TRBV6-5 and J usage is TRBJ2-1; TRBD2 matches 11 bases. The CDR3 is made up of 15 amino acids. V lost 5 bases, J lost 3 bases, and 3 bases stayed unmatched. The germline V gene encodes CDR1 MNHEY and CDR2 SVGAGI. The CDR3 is CASSPGTSGYNEQFF. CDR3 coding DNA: TGTGCCAGCAGTCCCGGGACTAGCGGCTACAATGAGCAGTTCTTC.

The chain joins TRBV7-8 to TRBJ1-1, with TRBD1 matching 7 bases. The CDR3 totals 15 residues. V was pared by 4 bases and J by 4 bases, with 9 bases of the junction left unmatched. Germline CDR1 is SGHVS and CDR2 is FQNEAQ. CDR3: CASSWSRQGGTEAFF. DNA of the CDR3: TGTGCCAGCAGCTGGAGTCGACAGGGCGGCACTGAAGCTTTCTTT.